A selection of T cell receptor beta chains follows, all from one sample in a study of T cell responses to AZD1222 COVID-19 vaccine. Here immunoSEQ multiplex PCR was the method, and the copy in TCRdb shows in-frame clones only, minus some. The table lists 110,000 to 150,000 clones, 92% of them singletons. The source was peripheral blood, collected on day 0 of AZD1222 vaccination. The source is an adult in good health. Each CDR3 is given with its conserved first and last residue. The D gene is left open where the match is weak. A row's size may be missing; if present it is once, few, many or a size class.

J	size	V	D	DNA	CDR3
TRBJ1-6	-	TRBV25-1	TRBD1	TGTGCCAGCAGTCCTAGACAGGGGGTGTTTTCACCCCTCCACTTT	CASSPRQGVFSPLHF
TRBJ2-1	-	TRBV7-2	-	TGTGCCAGCAGCTTCCTGTCTAGCAACGCCCCTAGGGGGGAGCAGTTCTTC	CASSFLSSNAPRGEQFF
TRBJ2-7	-	TRBV20-1	-	TGCAGTGCTAGAGTCCCCGGCGAGCAGTACTTC	CSARVPGEQYF
TRBJ1-6	-	TRBV28	-	TGTGCCAGCAGTTTCGGGCAGGGGAATTCACCCCTCCACTTT	CASSFGQGNSPLHF
TRBJ1-2	-	TRBV5-1	-	TGCGCCAGCAGCTTGAAGGGGGGTTCGGGCTACACCTTC	CASSLKGGSGYTF
TRBJ1-2	-	TRBV19	-	TGTGCCAGTAGTAGAGGACAGCTGGAGGGCTACACCTTC	CASSRGQLEGYTF
TRBJ1-2	-	TRBV7-2	-	TGTGCCAGCAGCTTAAAGGGAACCTATGGCTACACCTTC	CASSLKGTYGYTF
TRBJ2-1	-	TRBV12-5	TRBD2	TGTGCTAGTGGTTGGATAGCGGGAGGGCCCGGTTTCTACAATGAGCAGTTCTTC	CASGWIAGGPGFYNEQFF
TRBJ1-1	-	TRBV28	-	TGTGCCAGCAGTTTACGACAGTCCGGGTTCTCTGAAGCTTTCTTT	CASSLRQSGFSEAFF
TRBJ1-5	once	TRBV11-3	-	TGTGCCAGCAGCCCGTGGGACTCCTATCGGTCCAATCAGCCCCAGCATTTT	CASSPWDSYRSNQPQHF
TRBJ2-2	-	TRBV19	TRBD1	TGTGCCAGTAGTGGACTCGCTCGCTCCGGGACAGGGACGACCGGGGAGCTGTTTTTT	CASSGLARSGTGTTGELFF
TRBJ1-6	once	TRBV7-2	-	TGTGCCAGCAGCTTAGCCAGGGTGGGATCACCCCTCCACTTT	CASSLARVGSPLHF
TRBJ1-6	-	TRBV12-3/TRBV12-4	-	TGTGCCAGCAGTTTAGCGCCTTCGCCCCTCCACTTT	CASSLAPSPLHF
TRBJ1-1	few	TRBV7-9	-	TGTGCCAGCAGTCCCCGGGGTGTGGGGAACACTGAAGCTTTCTTT	CASSPRGVGNTEAFF
TRBJ2-2	-	TRBV18	-	TGTGCCAGCTCACCACCGGGTGCCGGGGAGCTGTTTTTT	CASSPPGAGELFF
TRBJ1-6	once	TRBV5-1	TRBD1	TGCGCCAGCAGCTTGGAGGGGGCTAGCCTCCACTTT	CASSLEGASLHF
TRBJ2-6	-	TRBV7-2	-	TGTGCCAGCAGCCAGGGGTCTGGGGCCAACGTCCTGACTTTC	CASSQGSGANVLTF
TRBJ2-7	-	TRBV2	-	TGTGCCAGCAGTGGCAGAGTACTCTACGAGCAGTACTTC	CASSGRVLYEQYF
TRBJ1-5	-	TRBV2	-	TGTGCCAGCAGGACGGACGGCTCCAATCAGCCCCAGCATTTT	CASRTDGSNQPQHF
TRBJ2-5	-	TRBV3-1/TRBV3-2	TRBD1	TGTGCCAGCAGCCGGCCCCGACAGGGCACTCCCCAAGAGACCCAGTACTTC	CASSRPRQGTPQETQYF
TRBJ2-2	-	TRBV5-1	TRBD2	TGCGCCAGCAGCTTGGAAGGACTAGCGGGAGGGGAAGTCGGGGAGCTGTTTTTT	CASSLEGLAGGEVGELFF
TRBJ1-2	once	TRBV5-1	-	TGCGCCAGCAACCGAGAGGGGTTCGGCTACACCTTC	CASNREGFGYTF
TRBJ1-4	-	TRBV18	-	TGTGCCAGCTCACCCGGGGCCTTGAATGAAAAACTGTTTTTT	CASSPGALNEKLFF
TRBJ1-5	-	TRBV7-6	TRBD1	TGTGCCAGCAGCTCCGCCCCACCGGGACAGGGTGGACAGCCCCAGCATTTT	CASSSAPPGQGGQPQHF
TRBJ2-3	-	TRBV11-3	TRBD2	TGTGCCAGCAGCTTCGCTAGCGGGAGAGGGGCAGATACGCAGTATTTT	CASSFASGRGADTQYF
TRBJ1-2	-	TRBV6-5	-	TGTGCCAGCAGTTCGCTTCAGGGCTATGGCTACACCTTC	CASSSLQGYGYTF
TRBJ2-7	-	TRBV5-1	TRBD2	TGCGCCAGCAGCGTCGGGACTAGCGGGACCTACGAGCAGTACTTC	CASSVGTSGTYEQYF
TRBJ1-1	-	TRBV10-3	-	TGTGCCATCAGTGGCCTTAGGGGCGCTGAAGCTTTCTTT	CAISGLRGAEAFF
TRBJ1-1	-	TRBV11-2	-	TGTGCCAGCAGCTTAGGACCTGAAGCTTTCTTT	CASSLGPEAFF
TRBJ2-7	-	TRBV12-1	-	TGTGCCAGTTTTAACCCGGGACGCCAACTGCGCGAGCAGTACTTC	CASFNPGRQLREQYF
TRBJ1-2	once	TRBV7-3	TRBD1	TGTGCCAGCAGCCCAACGCGACAGGGAGCCTATGGCTACACCTTC	CASSPTRQGAYGYTF
TRBJ2-7	-	TRBV3-1/TRBV3-2	-	TGTGCCAGCAGCCACCTCGCGGGTGGATACGAGCAGTACTTC	CASSHLAGGYEQYF
TRBJ2-4	-	TRBV27	-	TGTGCCAGCACTGGGGGGAAAAACACTCAGTACTTC	CASTGGKNTQYF
TRBJ2-5	-	TRBV6-2/TRBV6-3	TRBD1	TGTGCCAGCAGTTCGGTTCCGGGACAGGGGAAAGAGACCCAGTACTTC	CASSSVPGQGKETQYF
TRBJ2-3	few	TRBV5-4	TRBD2	TGTGCCAGCAGCTTGGTCGCGGGAGGCCTCACAGATACGCAGTATTTT	CASSLVAGGLTDTQYF
TRBJ2-2	-	TRBV9	-	TGTGCCAGCAGCGTATCCTACCCCGGGGAGCTGTTTTTT	CASSVSYPGELFF
TRBJ2-3	-	TRBV20-1	-	TGCAGTGCTGGAATAACAGATACGCAGTATTTT	CSAGITDTQYF
TRBJ2-7	-	TRBV14	-	TGTGCCAGCAGCCCGCTGCGGGGTATCTCCTACGAGCAGTACTTC	CASSPLRGISYEQYF
TRBJ2-7	-	TRBV2	TRBD2	TGTGCCAGCAGGGGAGGGAGCTCCTACGAGCAGTACTTC	CASRGGSSYEQYF
TRBJ1-2	-	TRBV30	-	TGTGCCTGGACGCTTTTAGTGGACTACTATGGCTACACCTTC	CAWTLLVDYYGYTF
TRBJ2-5	-	TRBV28	TRBD2	TGTGCCAGCAGTTTGGCGGGAGGGGTAGGAGAGACCCAGTACTTC	CASSLAGGVGETQYF
TRBJ2-7	-	TRBV9	TRBD2	TGTGCCAGCAGCCCTGGGACTAGCGCCCTCTACGAGCAGTACTTC	CASSPGTSALYEQYF
TRBJ2-3	-	TRBV4-3	-	TGCGCCAGCAGCCAAGATCGGCTCGGGGCCATAACGCAGTATTTT	CASSQDRLGAITQYF
TRBJ2-2	medium-sized	TRBV15	-	TGTGCCACCAGCTCCTACTCCGGTGGAGATACCGGGGAGCTGTTTTTT	CATSSYSGGDTGELFF
TRBJ2-3	-	TRBV5-5	TRBD2	TGTGCCAGCAGACTAGCGGGAGGGGTGGCAGATACGCAGTATTTT	CASRLAGGVADTQYF
TRBJ2-5	few	TRBV6-6	TRBD2	TGTGCCAGCAGTAATAAGCGGGAGGGCCGGGAGACCCAGTACTTC	CASSNKREGRETQYF
TRBJ1-1	-	TRBV5-1	-	TGCGCCAGCAGCTTGGGGCCCGCGAACACTGAAGCTTTCTTT	CASSLGPANTEAFF
TRBJ2-5	-	TRBV6-2/TRBV6-3	TRBD2	TGTGCCAGCCGCCACGGGAGCGGGAGACGAGAGACCCAGTACTTC	CASRHGSGRRETQYF
TRBJ1-2	-	TRBV10-3	-	TGTGCCATCAGTGTACTGGGGGATGGCTACACCTTC	CAISVLGDGYTF
TRBJ1-1	-	TRBV19	-	TGTGCCAGTAGTGCGTGGGGCATGAACACTGAAGCTTTCTTT	CASSAWGMNTEAFF
TRBJ2-7	-	TRBV5-1	TRBD2	TGCGCCAGCAGCTTGTTGGTAGCGGGAGACCACGAGCAGTACTTC	CASSLLVAGDHEQYF
TRBJ1-6	-	TRBV6-2/TRBV6-3	TRBD1	TGTGCCAGCAGTTCGACCGACAGGGCGGCCTTT	CASSSTDRAAF
TRBJ1-2	once	TRBV6-1	-	TGTGCCAGCAGTGAAGGTCGGCCAGCTACCTTGGGTAACTATGGCTACACCTTC	CASSEGRPATLGNYGYTF
TRBJ2-3	-	TRBV18	TRBD2	TGTGCCAGCTCACCGCTAGCGGGGATAAGCACAGATACGCAGTATTTT	CASSPLAGISTDTQYF
TRBJ1-5	-	TRBV19	TRBD1	TGTGCCAGTACCCTGATTGGACAGGGGAATCAGCCCCAGCATTTT	CASTLIGQGNQPQHF
TRBJ1-1	-	TRBV21-1	-	TGTGCCAGCAGCAGGGAGATGAACACTGAAGCTTTCTTT	CASSREMNTEAFF
TRBJ1-1	-	TRBV30	-	TGTGCCTCCGCGACAGGTGGAACTGAAGCTTTCTTT	CASATGGTEAFF